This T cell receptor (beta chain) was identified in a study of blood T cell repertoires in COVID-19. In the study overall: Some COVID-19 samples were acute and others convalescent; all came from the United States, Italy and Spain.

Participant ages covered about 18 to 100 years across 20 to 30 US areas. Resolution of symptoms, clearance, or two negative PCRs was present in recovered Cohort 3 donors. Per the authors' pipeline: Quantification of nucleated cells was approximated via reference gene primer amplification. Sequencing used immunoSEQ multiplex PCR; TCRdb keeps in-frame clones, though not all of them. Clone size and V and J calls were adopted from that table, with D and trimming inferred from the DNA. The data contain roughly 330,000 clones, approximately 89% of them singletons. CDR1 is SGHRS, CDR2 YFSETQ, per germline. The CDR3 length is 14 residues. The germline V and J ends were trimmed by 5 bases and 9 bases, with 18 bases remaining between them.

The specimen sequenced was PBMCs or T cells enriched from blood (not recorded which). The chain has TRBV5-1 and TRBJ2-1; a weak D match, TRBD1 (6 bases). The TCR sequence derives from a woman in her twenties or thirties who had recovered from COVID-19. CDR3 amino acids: CASRFSGAFSEQFF. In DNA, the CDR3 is TGCGCCAGCAGATTCTCAGGGGCTTTCAGTGAGCAGTTCTTC.